One sample yielded the 18 T cell receptor beta chains listed below, sequenced in a study of T cell responses to AZD1222 COVID-19 vaccine. The assay was immunoSEQ multiplex PCR, and TCRdb's table has in-frame clones only and misses some. The sample has about 150,000 clones; about 93% are singletons. This sample comprised peripheral blood, obtained 28 days after the second AZD1222 dose. These receptors all stem from an adult who received the AZD1222 COVID-19 vaccine.

V usage is TRBV12-3 or TRBV12-4 and J usage is TRBJ1-1, with D possibly being TRBD1 (5 bases). The CDR3 is 12 residues long. V was shortened by 6 bases and J by 5 bases, with 10 bases between the two germline ends. CDR3 region: CASRRRGTEAFF. CDR3 bases: TGTGCCAGCAGAAGGCGGGGGACTGAAGCTTTCTTT.

This clone was seen a few times. The genes are TRBV7-2 and TRBJ2-7, with D unresolved. Germline assignment: CDR1 SGHTA and CDR2 FQGNSA. The V end lost 4 bases, the J end lost 7 bases, and 11 bases lay between the germline ends. The CDR3 spans 12 residues. CDR3 residues: CASSSDTLEQYF. The CDR3 DNA sequence: TGTGCCAGCAGCTCCGACACTTTGGAGCAGTACTTC.

This clone showed up just once. The rearrangement uses TRBV6-2 or TRBV6-3 and TRBJ2-7, with D perhaps matching TRBD2 (6 bases). Trimming took 5 bases from V and 6 from J, leaving 11 bases between them. CDR1 and CDR2 from the germline V gene are MNHEY and SVGEGT. This CDR3 spans 12 amino acids. In DNA form, the CDR3 reads TGTGCCAGCAGTCCATGGCGGGGCGAGCAGTACTTC. Encoded protein: CASSPWRGEQYF.

The rearrangement uses TRBV19 and TRBJ2-2; 8 nucleotides align to TRBD1. This CDR3 has 14 amino acids. With V trimmed by 8 bases and J by 4 bases, 6 bases remained unmatched. The germline CDR1 and CDR2 sequences are LNHDA and SQIVND (reference sequence). CDR3 sequence reads: CASQTDRGTGELFF. In DNA, the CDR3 is TGTGCCAGTCAGACTGACAGGGGCACCGGGGAGCTGTTTTTT.

The gene calls are TRBV3-1 (or the pseudogene TRBV3-2) and TRBJ1-6; weak D call: TRBD1 (6 bases). Trimming cost V 3 bases and J 9 bases, with 18 bases left between them. The CDR3 totals 16 residues. CDR1 and CDR2 from the germline V gene are LGHDT and YNNKEL (reference sequence). CDR3: CASSQSAVGGGSPLHF. As DNA, the CDR3 is TGTGCCAGCAGCCAGTCGGCTGTAGGGGGAGGTTCACCCCTCCACTTT.

CDR3 coding DNA: TGTGCCAGCAGCTCTCCGGGACACTGGGATGGTGAAGCTTTCTTT. Its protein product is CASSSPGHWDGEAFF. V and J are TRBV7-9 and TRBJ1-1, with a possible D match to TRBD1 (6 bases). V dropped 4 bases and J dropped 7 bases, with 19 bases sitting between them. The CDR3 spans 15 residues. Germline CDR1 and CDR2: SEHNR and FQNEAQ (reference sequence).

The genes are TRBV21-1 and TRBJ2-1; the tabulated D call, TRBD1, remains unverified against the DNA. TRBV21-1 is flagged as a pseudogene. The CDR3 has 16 amino acids. In nucleotides, the CDR3 is TGTGCCAGCAGCGAAAAACAGGAACTCTTCAACAATGAGCAGTTCTTC. Translated: CASSEKQELFNNEQFF.

The rearrangement joins TRBV18 to TRBJ2-7, with TRBD1 matching over 8 bases. Unmatched junction bases numbered 16, after V lost 6 bases and J lost 0 bases. The CDR3 is made up of 18 amino acids. Germline loops: CDR1 KGHSH, CDR2 LQKENI. The CDR3 DNA is TGTGCCAGCTCGCCCTCCCGGACAGGGAGAATTTACTCCTACGAGCAGTACTTC. It is translated as CASSPSRTGRIYSYEQYF.

This clone appeared a few times. The gene calls are TRBV7-9 and TRBJ2-5, with TRBD1 identical over 10 bases. Trimming cost V 4 bases and J 1 base; bases outside gene matches: 9. There are 17 residues in the CDR3. CDR1 SEHNR and CDR2 FQNEAQ come from the germline V gene (reference sequence). The CDR3 DNA follows: TGTGCCAGCAGCTCTCCACGGGACAGGGGCTTCCAAGAGACCCAGTACTTC. Translating gives CASSSPRDRGFQETQYF. Drawing the rest from reference TRBV7-9 and TRBJ2-5, the complete variable domain is DTGVSQNPRHKITKRGQNVTFRCDPISEHNRLYWYRQTLGQGPEFLTYFQNEAQLEKSRLLSDRFSAERPKGSFSTLEIQRTEQGDSAMYLCASSSPRDRGFQETQYFGPGTRLLVL.

DNA of the CDR3: TGTGCCAGCAGCTACCGGGACATAAACACCATATATTTT. Encoded protein: CASSYRDINTIYF. V gene TRBV7-9 combines with J gene TRBJ1-3, with a possible D match to TRBD1 (6 bases). This CDR3 has 13 residues. V was cut by 4 bases and J by 6 bases, with 10 bases left in between. CDR1 is SEHNR and CDR2 is FQNEAQ in the germline V gene (reference sequence).

The chain combines TRBV29-1 with TRBJ1-1; D is unclear. V dropped 4 bases and J dropped 6 bases, with 9 bases sitting between them. Germline V lookup: CDR1 SQVTM, CDR2 ANQGSEA. There are 11 residues in the CDR3. CDR3 bases: TGCAGCGTTGGGGAGTCTGCTGAAGCTTTCTTT. Protein sequence: CSVGESAEAFF.

The V call is TRBV19, the J call TRBJ2-7; D might be TRBD2 (7 bases). V lost 7 bases and J lost 1, with 14 bases in between. This CDR3 contains 14 residues. The germline V gene has CDR1 LNHDA and CDR2 SQIVND (reference sequence). The CDR3 reads CASMSGGGSYEQYF. DNA for the CDR3: TGTGCCAGTATGTCGGGGGGCGGGTCCTACGAGCAGTACTTC.

The sample holds one count of this clone. V usage is TRBV19 and J usage is TRBJ1-5; TRBD1 matches 9 bases. J lost 7 bases, V lost 7 bases, and 5 bases had no gene match. The CDR3 covers 13 residues. Germline assignment: CDR1 LNHDA and CDR2 SQIVND (reference sequence). For the CDR3, the DNA is TGTGCCAGTAAAGGACAGGGGCCACAGCCCCAGCATTTT. This gives the protein CASKGQGPQPQHF.

The chain uses TRBV7-9 and TRBJ2-3; no definite D call. The CDR3 is 13 amino acids. Germline CDR1 SEHNR, CDR2 FQNEAQ (reference sequence). The V end lost 1 base, the J end lost 7 bases, and 9 bases lay between the germline ends. CDR3 bases: TGTGCCAGCAGCTTAGTGTCGGGCCATACGCAGTATTTT. Translating gives CASSLVSGHTQYF.

This rearrangement joins TRBV19 to TRBJ1-2; a possible D gene is TRBD1 (5 bases). The length of the CDR3 is 15 residues. The V gene's germline CDR1 is LNHDA and CDR2 SQIVND (reference sequence). V lost 9 bases and J 1 base, leaving 18 bases between the germline ends. The CDR3 sequence: CASTNQGNGNYGYTF. Written as DNA, the CDR3 is TGTGCCAGCACCAACCAGGGAAACGGTAACTATGGCTACACCTTC.

This chain's CDR3 is CASSDDERGNEQFF. CDR3 nucleotide sequence: TGTGCCAGCAGCGACGACGAAAGGGGCAATGAGCAGTTCTTC. The V call is TRBV7-2, the J call TRBJ2-1; tentative D call: TRBD1 (5 bases). Trimming removed 5 bases at V and 6 bases at J, with 14 bases between. CDR1 is SGHTA and CDR2 is FQGNSA in the germline V gene. CDR3 length equals 14 residues.

V usage is TRBV5-1 and J usage is TRBJ1-6; TRBD1 matches at 7 bases. The CDR3 is 15 residues long. The junction had 5 bases not matched to a gene; V was cut back by 3 bases and J by 5 bases. Germline CDR1 reads SGHRS; CDR2 reads YFSETQ. CDR3 bases: TGCGCCAGCAGCTGGAGACAGGGAAATAATTCACCCCTCCACTTT. Amino acid sequence: CASSWRQGNNSPLHF.

This chain connects TRBV6-2 or TRBV6-3 to TRBJ2-7; TRBD2 agrees at 7 bases. From germline, CDR1 is MNHEY and CDR2 SVGEGT. This CDR3 has 16 amino acids. Losses at the gene ends were 5 bases for V and 0 bases for J; bases not matched to a gene: 10. The CDR3, as DNA: TGTGCCAGCAGTCCCCTGCTGGGGGGGAGCTCCTACGAGCAGTACTTC. This translates into CASSPLLGGSSYEQYF.